This T cell receptor (beta chain) stems from a study of blood T cell repertoires in COVID-19. About the research overall: The origin of the acute and convalescent COVID-19 samples was the United States, Italy and Spain. The cDNA or gDNA used as material had been derived from T cells, B-cell-depleted T cells, or PBMCs.

CDR3 length: 14 amino acids. Germline V gives CDR1 SGHAT, CDR2 FQNNGV. Between the trimmed V and J ends, which lost 3 bases and 2 bases, there was a span of 10 bases. In the authors' methods: Reference gene primer amplification gave nucleated cell count estimates. Repertoires were generated with immunoSEQ multiplex PCR, while TCRdb's copy carries only in-frame clones and drops some. D and trimming come from the DNA, and the V and J calls and clone size come from that table. This sample has 150,000 to 200,000 clones, with roughly 70% found just once. The sequencing sample was made of peripheral blood. The sequence was collected from a woman of 80 years or more with acute or convalescent COVID-19. The chain uses TRBV11-2 and TRBJ1-1; no reliable D call. CDR3 in amino acids: CASSLGAPNTEAFF. CDR3 nucleotide sequence: TGTGCCAGCAGCTTGGGCGCACCAAACACTGAAGCTTTCTTT.